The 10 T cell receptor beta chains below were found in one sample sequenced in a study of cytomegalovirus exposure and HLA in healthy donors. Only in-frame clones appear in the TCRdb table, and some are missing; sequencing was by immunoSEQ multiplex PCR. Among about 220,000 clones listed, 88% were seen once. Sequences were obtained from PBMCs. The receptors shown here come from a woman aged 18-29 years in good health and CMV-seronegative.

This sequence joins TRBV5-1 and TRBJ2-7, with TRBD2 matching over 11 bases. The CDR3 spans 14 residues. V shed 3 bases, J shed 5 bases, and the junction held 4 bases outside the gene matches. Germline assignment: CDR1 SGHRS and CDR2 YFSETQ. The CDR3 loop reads CASSSLAGGDEQYF. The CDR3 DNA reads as TGCGCCAGCAGCTCTCTAGCGGGAGGAGACGAGCAGTACTTC.

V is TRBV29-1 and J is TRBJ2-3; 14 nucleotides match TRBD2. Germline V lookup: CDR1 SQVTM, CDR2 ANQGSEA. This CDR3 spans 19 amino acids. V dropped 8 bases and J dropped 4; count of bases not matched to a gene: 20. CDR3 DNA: TGCAGCTTCACCCGCCCGAGACTAGCGGGAGGGCCTCTCCCAGATACGCAGTATTTT. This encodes CSFTRPRLAGGPLPDTQYF.

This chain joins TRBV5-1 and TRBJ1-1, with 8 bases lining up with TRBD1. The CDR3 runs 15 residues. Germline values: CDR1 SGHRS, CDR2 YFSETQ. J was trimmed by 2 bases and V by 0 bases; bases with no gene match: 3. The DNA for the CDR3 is TGCGCCAGCAGCTTGGCGGGACAGGTTAACACTGAAGCTTTCTTT. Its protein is CASSLAGQVNTEAFF.

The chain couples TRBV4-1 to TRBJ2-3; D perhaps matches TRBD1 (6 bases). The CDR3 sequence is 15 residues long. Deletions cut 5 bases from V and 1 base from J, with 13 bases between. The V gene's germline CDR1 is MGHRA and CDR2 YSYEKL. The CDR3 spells CASSAPGVGTDTQYF. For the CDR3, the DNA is TGCGCCAGCAGCGCCCCAGGGGTCGGCACAGATACGCAGTATTTT.

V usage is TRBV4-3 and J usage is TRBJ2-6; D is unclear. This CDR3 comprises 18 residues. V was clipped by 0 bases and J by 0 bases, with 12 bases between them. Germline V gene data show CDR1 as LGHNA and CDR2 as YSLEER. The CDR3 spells CASSQDGHKNSGANVLTF. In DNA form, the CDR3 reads TGCGCCAGCAGCCAAGATGGGCATAAAAACTCTGGGGCCAACGTCCTGACTTTC.

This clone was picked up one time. CDR3 amino acids: CASSLSGDVGEKLFF. The CDR3 region has the DNA TGTGCCAGCAGTTTGTCAGGGGACGTAGGTGAAAAACTGTTTTTT. The V and J genes are TRBV28 and TRBJ1-4; possible D gene TRBD1, 6 bases. V lost 3 bases and J lost 7, with 15 bases in between. CDR3 size: 15 residues. The germline V gene encodes CDR1 MDHEN and CDR2 SYDVKM.

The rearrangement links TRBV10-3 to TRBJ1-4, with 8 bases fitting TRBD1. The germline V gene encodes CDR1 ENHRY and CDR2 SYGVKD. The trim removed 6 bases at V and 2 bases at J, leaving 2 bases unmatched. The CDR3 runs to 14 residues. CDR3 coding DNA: TGTGCCATCAGATCAGGGGGCACTAATGAAAAACTGTTTTTT. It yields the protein CAIRSGGTNEKLFF.

CDR3 region: CASSVGRGFGNTIYF. The CDR3 DNA sequence: TGTGCCAGCAGTGTGGGCAGGGGTTTTGGAAACACCATATATTTT. This sequence joins TRBV6-1 and TRBJ1-3; D may be TRBD1 (6 bases). This CDR3 is built from 15 residues. Germline V gene lookup returns CDR1 MNHNS and CDR2 SASEGT. Trimming shortened V by 4 bases and J by 3 bases, and 13 bases separated the two germline ends.

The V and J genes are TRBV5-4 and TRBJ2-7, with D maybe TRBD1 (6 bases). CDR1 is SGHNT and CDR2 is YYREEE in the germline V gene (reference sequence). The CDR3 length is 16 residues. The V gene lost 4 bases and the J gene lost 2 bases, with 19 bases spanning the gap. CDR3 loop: CASSQAISDRPYEQYF. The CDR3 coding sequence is TGTGCCAGCAGCCAAGCCATCTCCGACAGGCCCTACGAGCAGTACTTC.

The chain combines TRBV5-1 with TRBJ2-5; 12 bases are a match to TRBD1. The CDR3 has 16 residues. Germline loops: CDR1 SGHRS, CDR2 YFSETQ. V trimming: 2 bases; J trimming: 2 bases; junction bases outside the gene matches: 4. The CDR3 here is CASSLGTGGPQETQYF. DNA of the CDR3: TGCGCCAGCAGCTTAGGGACAGGGGGCCCGCAAGAGACCCAGTACTTC.